This T cell receptor beta chain was identified in a study of T cells in Graves' hyperthyroidism and ophthalmopathy. V lost 3 bases to trimming and J lost 0 bases; unmatched junction nucleotides: 17. There are 19 residues in the CDR3. Germline V CDR1 and CDR2: SGHRS, YFSETQ. Note on this clonotype: What it binds is unknown.

Using RNA transcripts as the source, TCR beta CDR3 regions were amplified. Carried out on the TCR CDR3, a first-round RT-PCR used the HTBI primer set. TCRdb re-called the multiplex PCR reads with MiXCR, one entry per CDR3 protein. Among over 650,000 distinct CDR3 sequences listed, 45% were seen once. Study observations and caveats: Appearing also in blood were most of the thyroid clonotypes expanded above 0.001.

This chain links TRBV5-1 with TRBJ1-1; 7 bases agree with TRBD1. Sequencing was done on a sample of peripheral blood or thyroid tissue (not recorded which). The receptor was isolated from an adult man with Graves' disease, either hyperthyroidism or ophthalmopathy (not recorded which). As DNA, the CDR3 is TGCGCCAGCAGCTCGACTCCCAAATTGCCGACAGGGATGAACACTGAAGCTTTCTTT. Its protein is CASSSTPKLPTGMNTEAFF.